This T cell receptor beta chain is from a study of cytomegalovirus exposure and HLA in healthy donors (dated by TCRdb to 2016 to 2017). At the level of the whole study: According to a later analysis, one platform produced both the roughly 110 validation repertoires and the approximately 600 repertoires of the first cohort. To predict cytomegalovirus infection status, the study brought together high-throughput TCR immunosequencing, statistical association of individual TCRs with disease status, and machine learning. The study was designed to test whether signatures of past pathogen exposure could be identified by cataloging public T cell receptors. Besides the first cohort of around 700 subjects, a separate validation cohort made up of 120 or so different subjects was used.

Comments on this clone: The antigen it binds to is not known. Base quality data are lacking; no much larger clone is found one base away.

Reading the germline V gene gives CDR1 SNHLY and CDR2 FYNNEI. The CDR3, cysteine through phenylalanine, is 15 amino acids long. CDR3 DNA is the only sequence kept; it has 45 bases, read in frame from the first base. Trimming takes 8 bases from V and 2 bases from J, and the germline ends sit 19 bases apart. Donors formed part of the validation cohort, which comprised fewer than 150 subjects and was distinct from the first cohort of under 850 subjects. Broader findings and caveats from the paper: It was suggested by the authors that the approach could potentially be generalized to other disease states and immunological phenotypes. While some public TCRs were present in many individuals, most TCR sequences turned up only very rarely across donors. In vitro tests confirmed that a few of the cytomegalovirus-associated TCR beta chains recognize cytomegalovirus antigens. All 120 or so repertoires were used to score co-occurrence in the validation cohort in a later analysis, because that analysis had no HLA typing for the cohort. A later analysis found that TCRs clustered in the first cohort also tended to co-occur in the 120 or so validation repertoires, with just under 95% of cluster scores above 0. Cytomegalovirus status was reported to be diagnosed by the classifier with high specificity and sensitivity in both the original and validation cohorts. The study gave a list of 150 to 200 TCR beta chains associated with cytomegalovirus.

Receptor libraries were prepared by the immunoSEQ multiplex PCR assay. Per the original workflow: To diagnose cytomegalovirus status from the catalog of TCR beta chain sequences, a statistical classification framework was built. Sourced from immuneACCESS, this table was stored by TCRdb with only in-frame sequences that have V and J called. A share of the clones is absent; for the studies checked, an unresolved V gene accounts for under half, and the remainder has no known explanation. The V and J calls and clone size come from that table; D and trimming were worked out from the DNA. The sample table lists under 95,000 clones, roughly 94% of them with a count of one. The ten largest clones represent more than 3% of the sample.

The receptor's source is a young woman in good health and CMV-seropositive. This chain joins TRBV2 to TRBJ2-7; the best D guess is TRBD1, with 6 bases matching. Specimen: PBMCs. The nucleotides are TGTGCCAGCGCGTGGGTACAGGGTAAGCCCTACGAGCAGTACTTC. The resulting protein is CASAWVQGKPYEQYF. The full variable domain, with segments outside the CDR3 supplied by the reference TRBV2 and TRBJ2-7 proteins, appears as EPEVTQTPSHQVTQMGQEVILRCVPISNHLYFYWYRQILGQKVEFLVSFYNNEISEKSEIFDDQFSVERPDGSNFTLKIRSTKLEDSAMYFCASAWVQGKPYEQYFGPGTRLTVT.